This T cell receptor beta chain was documented in a study of blood T cell repertoires in COVID-19. Participants, about 18 to 89 years old, spanned fewer than 30 US areas. Recovered status in Cohort 3 required two negative PCRs, clearance, or symptom resolution. Original handling: Reference gene primer amplification gave nucleated cell count estimates. This table comes from immunoSEQ multiplex PCR, and its TCRdb copy is limited to in-frame clones, with some not included. V and J calls and clone size are copied from that table; D and trimming were computed from the DNA. The sample holds about 180,000 clones; 88% are singletons and the top ten take roughly 9%. V shed 2 bases, J shed 0 bases, and the junction held 5 bases outside the gene matches. Looked up from germline, CDR1 is LGHDT and CDR2 is YNNKEL (reference sequence). This CDR3 has 16 residues.

Source material: PBMCs or T cells enriched from blood (not recorded which). This sequence originates from a woman younger than 35 who had recovered from COVID-19. The genes are TRBV3-1 (or the pseudogene TRBV3-2) and TRBJ1-2; 8 nucleotides agree with TRBD1. Here the CDR3 DNA reads TGTGCCAGCAGCCAACCCGGACAGGGCTCTAACTATGGCTACACCTTC. It is translated as CASSQPGQGSNYGYTF.